Detailed here is one T cell receptor beta chain. Antigen unknown. The junction does not match germline at one end; this may be a read error. Both 60 Vbeta primers and 13 Jbeta primers went into the PCR. TCRdb's table, derived via immunoSEQ multiplex PCR, lists solely in-frame clones and lacks some. The sample records around 140,000 clones, around 77% being singletons. These data come from a study of cytomegalovirus exposure and HLA in healthy donors. Looking at the study overall: Previous work identified some 120 million unique TCR beta sequences from about 179 million T cells. General study results and limits: Some public TCRs appeared in many individuals, while most sequences were rare. The only immune exposure information that was available was CMV serostatus.

Germline loops: CDR1 MDHEN, CDR2 SYDVKM. The CDR3 has 17 amino acids. This cohort consisted of healthy bone marrow donors. This chain uses TRBV28 with TRBJ1-5, with D possibly TRBD1 on 5 matching bases. The source is a woman aged 60 to 75 in good health and CMV-seronegative. The specimen was PBMCs. CDR3 bases: TGTGCCAGCAGTGAGTGGGACTCTCCGGTAAGCAGTCAGCCCCAGCATTTT. Protein product: CASSEWDSPVSSQPQHF.